Sequencing of this T cell receptor beta chain was carried out in a study of blood T cell repertoires in COVID-19. J lost 2 bases, V lost 4 bases, and 8 bases had no gene match. From germline, CDR1 is MNHEY and CDR2 SVGEGT. The length of the CDR3 is 16 residues. Original handling: It was from reference gene primer amplification that nucleated cell counts were estimated. Data came from immunoSEQ multiplex PCR; TCRdb stores just in-frame clones and leaves some out. Clone size and the V and J calls come from that table; the DNA yielded D and trimming. The sample has about 160,000 clones; 89% are singletons.

Sequencing input: peripheral blood. V gene TRBV6-2 or TRBV6-3 combines with J gene TRBJ1-2, with 9 bases identical to TRBD1. The TCR sequence derives from a man in his sixties with acute or convalescent COVID-19. CDR3 DNA sequence: TGTGCCAGCAGTTTTTCTTTTGGACAGGGGAACTATGGCTACACCTTC. It is translated as CASSFSFGQGNYGYTF.